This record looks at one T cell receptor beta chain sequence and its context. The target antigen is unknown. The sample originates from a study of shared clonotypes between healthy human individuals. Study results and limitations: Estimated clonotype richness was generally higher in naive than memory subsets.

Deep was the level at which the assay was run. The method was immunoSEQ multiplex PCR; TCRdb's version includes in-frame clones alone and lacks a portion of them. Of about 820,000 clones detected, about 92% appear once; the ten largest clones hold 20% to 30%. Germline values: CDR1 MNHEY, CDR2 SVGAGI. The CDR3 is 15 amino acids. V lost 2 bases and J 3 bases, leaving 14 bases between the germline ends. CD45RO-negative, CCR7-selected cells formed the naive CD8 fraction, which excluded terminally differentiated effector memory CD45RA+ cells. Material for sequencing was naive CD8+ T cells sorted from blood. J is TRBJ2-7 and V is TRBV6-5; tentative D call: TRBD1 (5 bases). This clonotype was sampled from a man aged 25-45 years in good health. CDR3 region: CASSYPRDSGYEQYF. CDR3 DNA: TGTGCCAGCAGTTACCCCCGCGACAGTGGCTACGAGCAGTACTTC.